This TCR beta chain was sequenced for a study of OX40 agonist ivuxolimab in advanced cancers. With V trimmed by 4 bases and J by 4 bases, 10 bases remained unmatched. This CDR3 comprises 17 residues. The V gene's germline CDR1 is SGHRS and CDR2 YFSETQ. Only in-frame clones appear in the TCRdb table, and some are missing; sequencing was by immunoSEQ multiplex PCR. The sample shows fewer than 65,000 clones, 86% of them seen only once. The clonotype comes from an adult with an advanced solid tumor such as melanoma, head and neck, liver or kidney cancer. The sequencing here drew on CD4+ or CD8+ T cells sorted from blood, taken in a trial of the OX40 agonist ivuxolimab. The genes are TRBV5-1 and TRBJ2-2; the match to TRBD2 covers 10 bases. CDR3 DNA: TGCGCCAGCAGCCCCACCGGACTAGCGGTATCCACCGGGGAGCTGTTTTTT. Translation: CASSPTGLAVSTGELFF.